The 10 T cell receptor beta chains reported below all come from one sample, sequenced in a study of regulatory T cells in long-lasting Graves disease. The authors built TCR beta libraries using iRepertoire HTBI primers and Arm-PCR of CDR3 regions. MiXCR was run by TCRdb on the multiplex PCR reads, yielding one entry per CDR3 protein. The data contain approximately 350,000 distinct CDR3 sequences, roughly 25% of them singletons. As to time point: persistent/refractory GD, antithyroid drugs over 5 years with positive TRAb. PBMC-derived RNA was used for the TCR library. This specimen consisted of peripheral blood mononuclear cells (PBMCs), obtained when the disease was refractory, from a patient treated with antithyroid drugs. These receptors were collected from a middle-aged woman with Graves disease.

In its sample, this clonotype was seen a few times. The chain links TRBV28 to TRBJ2-2; D uncertain. CDR1 and CDR2 (germline): MDHEN, SYDVKM. The V gene lost 5 bases and the J gene lost 6 bases, with 10 bases spanning the gap. This CDR3 spans 13 amino acids. CDR3 DNA: TGTGCCAGCAGTCCAAACTGGTCCGGGGAGCTGTTTTTT. Its translation: CASSPNWSGELFF.

The sample holds many counts of this clonotype. The chain carries TRBV29-1 and TRBJ2-7, with TRBD2 identical over 7 bases. The length of the CDR3 is 12 residues. The junction had 0 bases not matched to a gene; V was cut back by 0 bases and J by 4 bases. The germline V gene encodes CDR1 SQVTM and CDR2 ANQGSEA. The CDR3 DNA reads as TGCAGCGTTGAAGACGGGGGGTACGAGCAGTACTTC. This translates into CSVEDGGYEQYF.

The sample holds many counts of this clonotype. The chain links TRBV2 to TRBJ2-5, with 9 bases fitting TRBD2. V lost 5 bases, J lost 2 bases, and 15 bases stayed unmatched. CDR1 SNHLY and CDR2 FYNNEI come from the germline V gene. This CDR3 comprises 18 residues. The CDR3 protein is CASSSLLAGLGAQETQYF. The CDR3 DNA is TGTGCCAGCAGTTCCTTACTAGCGGGTCTGGGGGCTCAAGAGACCCAGTACTTC.

This clonotype was seen at least ten times. The V and J genes are TRBV2 and TRBJ2-7, with TRBD1 identical over 9 bases. Germline V gene sequence: CDR1 SNHLY, CDR2 FYNNEI. With V trimmed by 6 bases and J by 4 bases, 7 bases remained unmatched. This CDR3 has 14 amino acids. The CDR3 is CASRVGTGRYEQYF. The CDR3 DNA is TGTGCCAGCAGGGTCGGGACAGGGAGGTACGAGCAGTACTTC.

The chain joins TRBV20-1 to TRBJ2-5; no definite D call. The DNA end is a closer match to TRBJ2-1, so the J assignment may be wrong. Germline assignment: CDR1 DFQATT and CDR2 SNEGSKA (reference sequence). This CDR3 region has 16 residues. The chain's CDR3 is CSARDSLKAPSNEQFF. The CDR3 nucleotides are TGCAGTGCTAGAGACTCTTTAAAGGCGCCGAGCAATGAGCAGTTCTTC.

The chain employs TRBV20-1 and TRBJ2-3; D tentatively reads TRBD1 or TRBD2 (5 bases each). The CDR3 contains 13 residues. The V gene's germline CDR1 is DFQATT and CDR2 SNEGSKA (reference sequence). Trimming cost V 2 bases and J 2 bases, with 8 bases left between them. Here the CDR3 reads CSARWDLTDTQYF. DNA for the CDR3: TGCAGTGCTAGATGGGACCTCACAGATACGCAGTATTTT.

This clonotype was detected ten times or more. The chain links TRBV28 to TRBJ2-5; weak D call: TRBD2 (6 bases). Trimming took off 0 bases at V and 5 bases at J, with 22 bases between the two ends. The CDR3 totals 18 residues. Germline values: CDR1 MDHEN, CDR2 SYDVKM. The CDR3 loop is CASSLWGPRLGLFETQYF. The CDR3, as DNA: TGTGCCAGCAGTTTATGGGGGCCGCGACTAGGGTTATTTGAGACCCAGTACTTC.

This clonotype was counted between two and nine times. The chain carries TRBV5-6 and TRBJ1-1; D uncertain. V gave up 2 bases and J gave up 0 bases, with 8 bases separating them. Per germline, CDR1 SGHDT and CDR2 YYEEEE. The CDR3 sequence is 14 residues long. CDR3 in amino acids: CASSLYMLNTEAFF. The CDR3 DNA is TGTGCCAGCAGCTTATACATGCTGAACACTGAAGCTTTCTTT.

This clonotype came up a few times. A much larger clone differs by one base, so this may be a read error. CDR3 in amino acids: CASRRDFSYEQYF. In DNA, the CDR3 is TGTGCCAGCAGGAGGGACTTCTCCTACGAGCAGTACTTC. This sequence joins TRBV2 and TRBJ2-7; D perhaps matches TRBD2 (6 bases). There are 13 residues in the CDR3. Trimming stripped 6 bases from V and 0 bases from J, with 9 bases between. Germline V lookup: CDR1 SNHLY, CDR2 FYNNEI. Together with reference TRBV2 and TRBJ2-7, the CDR3 gives the full variable domain: EPEVTQTPSHQVTQMGQEVILRCVPISNHLYFYWYRQILGQKVEFLVSFYNNEISEKSEIFDDQFSVERPDGSNFTLKIRSTKLEDSAMYFCASRRDFSYEQYFGPGTRLTVT.

The chain has TRBV7-9 and TRBJ2-7; perhaps TRBD2 as D (5 bases). The germline V gene encodes CDR1 SEHNR and CDR2 FQNEAQ (reference sequence). There are 13 residues in the CDR3. Trimming stripped 2 bases from V and 6 bases from J, with 11 bases between. The CDR3 here is CASSLHEGTEQYF. CDR3 coding DNA: TGTGCCAGCAGCTTACACGAGGGCACCGAGCAGTACTTC.